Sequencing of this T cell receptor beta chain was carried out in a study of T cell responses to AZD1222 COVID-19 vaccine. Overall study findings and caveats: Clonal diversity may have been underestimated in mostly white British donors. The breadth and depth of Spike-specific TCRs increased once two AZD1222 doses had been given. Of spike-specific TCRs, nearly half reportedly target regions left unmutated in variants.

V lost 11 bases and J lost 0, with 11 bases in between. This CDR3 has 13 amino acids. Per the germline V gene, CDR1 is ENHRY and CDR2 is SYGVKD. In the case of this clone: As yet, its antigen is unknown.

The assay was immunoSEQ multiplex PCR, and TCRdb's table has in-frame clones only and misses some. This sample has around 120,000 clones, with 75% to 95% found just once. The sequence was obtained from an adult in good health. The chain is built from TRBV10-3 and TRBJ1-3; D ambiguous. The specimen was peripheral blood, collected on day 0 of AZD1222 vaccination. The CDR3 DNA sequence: TGTGCCCTTCGGGAATTCTCTGGAAACACCATATATTTT. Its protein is CALREFSGNTIYF.